This T cell receptor (beta chain) originates from a study of blood T cell repertoires in COVID-19. Across the study: Acute and convalescent COVID-19 specimens originated in the United States, Italy and Spain. PBMCs, B-cell-depleted T cells, or T cells were the source of the cDNA or gDNA that made up the material.

This CDR3 has 14 residues. CDR1 and CDR2 (germline): SNHLY, FYNNEI. The J segment lost 2 bases and the V segment lost 5 bases, leaving 5 bases of the junction unmatched. As processed by the authors: Reference gene primer amplification in the assay estimated nucleated cell counts. Profiling relied on immunoSEQ multiplex PCR, and the TCRdb table lists in-frame clones only, not all of them. The V and J calls and clone size are taken from that table; D and trimming were inferred from the DNA. The sample yields around 21,000 clones, almost 90% seen once. The chain joins TRBV2 to TRBJ2-5, with 7 bases lining up with TRBD2. Specimen: peripheral blood. The sequence was obtained from a human donor in a cohort sampled during active COVID-19. CDR3 coding DNA: TGTGCCAGCAGTAAAAGAGCGGGACAAGAGACCCAGTACTTC. It translates to CASSKRAGQETQYF.